The rows below give T cell receptor beta chains drawn from one sample of a study of blood T cell repertoires in COVID-19. Here immunoSEQ multiplex PCR was the method, and the copy in TCRdb shows in-frame clones only, minus some. The table includes around 94,000 clones, about 85% detected once. Sequencing was performed on peripheral blood. These receptors were obtained from a man aged 45 to 65 with acute or convalescent COVID-19. Each CDR3 is given with its conserved first and last residue.

j_call,v_call,cdr3_aa
TRBJ2-1,TRBV7-2,CASSLRDTLYNEQFF
TRBJ2-5,TRBV10-1,CASSGTSGGSQETQYF
TRBJ2-1,TRBV15,CATSGLAGLEQFF
TRBJ2-7,TRBV7-2,CASSPNLETRPRF
TRBJ2-1,TRBV5-4,CASSITGSNEQFF
TRBJ2-4,TRBV9,CASSVAGGAKNIQYF
TRBJ1-1,TRBV28,CASSSGQGVNTEAFF
TRBJ1-4,TRBV6-5,CASSLRKGTGEKLFF
TRBJ1-4,TRBV7-9,CASSRTGTGVVEKLFF
TRBJ1-1,TRBV28,CASSSGGTEAFF
TRBJ2-5,TRBV18,CASSGGLGETQYF
TRBJ2-7,TRBV18,CASSPSSREQYF
TRBJ1-5,TRBV5-4,CASSGGQNQPQHF
TRBJ2-7,TRBV7-9,CASSLVPSGLEQYF
TRBJ1-4,TRBV28,CASRETGGSNEKLFF
TRBJ2-2,TRBV4-3,CASSQEIGRTNTGELFF
TRBJ2-3,TRBV2,CASSDRETDTQYF
TRBJ1-1,TRBV5-1,CASSSRQGTEAFF
TRBJ1-3,TRBV21-1,CASSKVEDRGLGNTIYF
TRBJ2-7,TRBV6-5,CASSPDRDRPEQYF
TRBJ2-7,TRBV10-3,CATHGAGGSYEQYF
TRBJ2-2,TRBV10-1,CASSAQNTGELFF
TRBJ2-7,TRBV3-1/TRBV3-2,CATQGTHYEQYF
TRBJ2-2,TRBV25-1,CASSTPSATNTGELFF
TRBJ1-5,TRBV7-6,CASSSTGGAGNQPQHF
TRBJ2-2,TRBV3-1/TRBV3-2,CASREGLAGFEVGGELFF
TRBJ2-1,TRBV5-4,CASSLAGGASGPNEQFF
TRBJ2-5,TRBV19,CASGELGLNQETQYF
TRBJ2-2,TRBV7-2,CASSLDSGAAGELFF
TRBJ2-7,TRBV7-9,CASSPSGSYEQYF
TRBJ1-2,TRBV24-1,CATSDSGRGGDGYTF
TRBJ2-7,TRBV30,CAWSPPGSIYEQYF
TRBJ1-3,TRBV18,CASSPLAPGQMSSGNTIYF
TRBJ1-1,TRBV5-5,CASSLDRDTEAFF
TRBJ1-4,TRBV3-1/TRBV3-2,CASSQLSEKLFF
TRBJ2-3,TRBV28,CASSLAGVTDTQYF
TRBJ2-7,TRBV12-1,CASSGLYYRGGPYEQYF
TRBJ1-5,TRBV7-9,CASSLGEIGNQPQHF
TRBJ1-2,TRBV28,CASKTQGAGGYTF
TRBJ1-4,TRBV25-1,CASQGAKLFF
TRBJ2-1,TRBV19,CASSTSGGAYNEQFF
TRBJ2-7,TRBV2,CASSDGTDSYEQYF
TRBJ2-5,TRBV29-1,CSARLAGVETQYF
TRBJ2-2,TRBV7-9,CASSLGSVDTGELFF